The 29 T cell receptor beta chains below come from one sample, sequenced in a study of PD-L1 blockade in urothelial cancer. TCRdb's copy holds only in-frame clones and misses some; the assay was immunoSEQ multiplex PCR. Of 85,000 to 130,000 clones in the sample, about 90% were seen once. Here the sequenced sample was PBMCs, taken around atezolizumab (anti-PD-L1) treatment. All receptors come from a woman of 80 years or more with urothelial cancer.

This clone was seen a few times. The V gene is TRBV2, the J gene TRBJ1-3; D remains unclear. Germline V CDR1 and CDR2: SNHLY, FYNNEI. The CDR3 has 15 residues. V was pared by 1 base and J by 0 bases, with 7 bases between. CDR3 loop: CASSEGASSGNTIYF. As DNA, the CDR3 is TGTGCCAGCAGTGAAGGGGCGAGCTCTGGAAACACCATATATTTT.

This clone was seen a single time. The chain recombines TRBV11-2 with TRBJ2-3; tentatively, D is TRBD1 (5 bases). V gave up 2 bases and J gave up 6 bases, with 15 bases separating them. The CDR3 is 15 amino acids. Germline V lookup: CDR1 SGHAT, CDR2 FQNNGV. CDR3 residues: CASSLMDTFSDTQYF. The CDR3 DNA sequence: TGTGCCAGCAGCTTAATGGACACCTTTTCGGATACGCAGTATTTT. Complete variable domain (other parts from reference TRBV11-2 and TRBJ2-3): EAGVAQSPRYKIIEKRQSVAFWCNPISGHATLYWYQQILGQGPKLLIQFQNNGVVDDSQLPKDRFSAERLKGVDSTLKIQPAKLEDSAVYLCASSLMDTFSDTQYFGPGTRLTVL.

The chain combines TRBV6-4 with TRBJ2-1; TRBD1 is a possible D gene (6 bases). The V end was cut by 3 bases, the J end by 11 bases, with 14 bases between. CDR1 and CDR2 (germline): MRHNA, SNTAGT. The CDR3 runs 13 residues. CDR3: CASSEARDTKQFF. The CDR3 nucleotides read TGTGCCAGCAGTGAAGCCCGGGACACCAAGCAGTTCTTC.

The V and J genes are TRBV28 and TRBJ2-7; 13 bases fit TRBD2. V gave up 5 bases and J gave up 7 bases; unmatched junction bases: 11. Per the germline V gene, CDR1 is MDHEN and CDR2 is SYDVKM. This CDR3 spans 16 amino acids. The chain's CDR3 is CASSPPQGLAGWEQYF. The CDR3 DNA is TGTGCCAGCAGTCCACCCCAGGGACTAGCGGGATGGGAGCAGTACTTC.

To note about this clone: The same CDR3 also results from other DNA sequences found in this sample. The V and J genes are TRBV6-5 and TRBJ2-7; D is uncertain. V lost 4 bases to trimming and J lost 4 bases, with 5 bases between them. Germline lookup yields CDR1 MNHEY and CDR2 SVGAGI. The CDR3 has 11 residues. The CDR3 loop is CASSSLYEQYF. The CDR3 DNA reads TGTGCCAGCAGTTCTCTTTACGAGCAGTACTTC.

The chain recombines TRBV9 with TRBJ1-4; weak D call: TRBD1 (5 bases). Germline CDR1 is SGDLS and CDR2 is YYNGEE. Trimming took 4 bases from V and 3 from J, leaving 10 bases between them. This CDR3 comprises 14 residues. CDR3 in amino acids: CASSQGVANEKLFF. CDR3 in DNA: TGTGCCAGCAGCCAAGGGGTTGCTAATGAAAAACTGTTTTTT. Filled out from reference TRBV9 and TRBJ1-4, the complete variable domain reads DSGVTQTPKHLITATGQRVTLRCSPRSGDLSVYWYQQSLDQGLQFLIQYYNGEERAKGNILERFSAQQFPDLHSELNLSSLELGDSALYFCASSQGVANEKLFFGSGTQLSVL.

The rearrangement uses TRBV7-8 and TRBJ1-1; 8 bases are shared with TRBD1. This CDR3 has 16 amino acids. J lost 2 bases, V lost 4 bases, and 9 bases had no gene match. Germline CDR1 and CDR2: SGHVS and FQNEAQ. The CDR3 DNA reads TGTGCCAGCAGCTATAAGGTACAGGGGGAAAACACTGAAGCTTTCTTT. As protein: CASSYKVQGENTEAFF.

The chain recombines TRBV10-3 with TRBJ2-1; TRBD2 aligns across 9 bases. CDR3 length equals 14 residues. The germline V gene has CDR1 ENHRY and CDR2 SYGVKD. V lost 7 bases to trimming and J lost 8 bases; unmatched junction nucleotides: 9. This CDR3 reads CAIKPVSGSDEQFF. The CDR3 DNA reads TGTGCCATCAAGCCCGTTAGCGGGAGTGATGAGCAGTTCTTC.

V gene TRBV29-1 combines with J gene TRBJ2-7; 9 bases agree with TRBD1. The ends lost 7 bases at V and 5 bases at J; junction bases unmatched: 6. Germline lookup yields CDR1 SQVTM and CDR2 ANQGSEA. CDR3 length: 12 amino acids. This CDR3 is CSAGTGTHEQYF. Here the CDR3 DNA reads TGCAGCGCCGGGACAGGGACCCACGAGCAGTACTTC.

This chain links TRBV7-3 with TRBJ2-7; tentatively, D is TRBD1 (6 bases). The CDR3 is made up of 15 amino acids. Trimming removed 2 bases at V and 3 bases at J, with 14 bases between. In germline, CDR1 is SGHTA, CDR2 FQGTGA. The CDR3 nucleotides read TGTGCCAGCAGCTTAGCACAGGGCAAAGGCTACGAGCAGTACTTC. Amino acids: CASSLAQGKGYEQYF.

The rearrangement uses TRBV10-3 and TRBJ1-5, with D hard to call. Per germline, CDR1 ENHRY and CDR2 SYGVKD. The V end lost 0 bases, the J end lost 6 bases, and 6 bases lay between the germline ends. This CDR3 comprises 13 residues. As DNA, the CDR3 is TGTGCCATCAGTGAGTCCACGAGTCAGCCCCAGCATTTT. Its protein product is CAISESTSQPQHF.

V usage is TRBV5-4 and J usage is TRBJ2-1; D gene uncertain. This CDR3 comprises 12 residues. V lost 0 bases and J lost 7, with 5 bases in between. Germline V CDR1 and CDR2: SGHNT, YYREEE (reference sequence). The CDR3 DNA reads as TGTGCCAGCAGCTTGGCCGGGAATGAGCAGTTCTTC. It specifies CASSLAGNEQFF.

The chain employs TRBV18 and TRBJ1-1; possible D gene TRBD1, 6 bases. Trimming cost V 10 bases and J 0 bases, with 12 bases left between them. The germline V gene has CDR1 KGHSH and CDR2 LQKENI. CDR3 length: 13 residues. The CDR3 loop is CATQGQMNTEAFF. CDR3 bases: TGTGCCACACAGGGCCAAATGAACACTGAAGCTTTCTTT.

The chain has TRBV9 and TRBJ2-7; TRBD2 matches 14 bases. Germline CDR1 and CDR2: SGDLS and YYNGEE. The CDR3 is 16 amino acids. Unmatched junction bases numbered 8, after V lost 4 bases and J lost 5 bases. Here the CDR3 DNA reads TGTGCCAGCAGCACGCGGACGGGACTAGCGGGAGACGAGCAGTACTTC. It specifies CASSTRTGLAGDEQYF.

The chain couples TRBV19 to TRBJ1-4; the match to TRBD1 covers 7 bases. V trimming: 10 bases; J trimming: 4 bases; junction bases outside the gene matches: 9. This CDR3 spans 14 amino acids. The germline CDR1 and CDR2 sequences are LNHDA and SQIVND (reference sequence). CDR3 sequence (DNA): TGTGCCACCCGAGAGGGACAGAATAATGAAAAACTGTTTTTT. The encoded protein is CATREGQNNEKLFF.

CDR3 amino acids: CSVSRGQFGSYEQYF. The CDR3, as DNA: TGCAGCGTTTCAAGGGGGCAGTTTGGCTCCTACGAGCAGTACTTC. The V and J genes are TRBV29-1 and TRBJ2-7, with TRBD1 matching over 7 bases. The CDR3 is 15 amino acids. Germline assignment: CDR1 SQVTM and CDR2 ANQGSEA. J gave up 0 bases and V 5 bases, and 10 bases lay outside the gene matches.

The gene calls are TRBV27 and TRBJ1-1, with D possibly TRBD1 on 6 matching bases. This CDR3 has 14 amino acids. Germline CDR1 reads MNHEY; CDR2 reads SMNVEV (reference sequence). V lost 4 bases and J 0 bases, leaving 9 bases between the germline ends. CDR3 protein: CASSYRDMNTEAFF. The CDR3 nucleotides are TGTGCCAGCAGTTACAGGGACATGAACACTGAAGCTTTCTTT.

The CDR3, as DNA: TGTGCCAGCAGCTTGCCGCGACAGGGTGGCCACGAGCAGTACTTC. Translation gives CASSLPRQGGHEQYF. The gene calls are TRBV5-4 and TRBJ2-7; 7 bases are a match to TRBD1. V trimming: 1 base; J trimming: 5 bases; junction bases outside the gene matches: 9. The CDR3 consists of 15 residues. Germline assignment: CDR1 SGHNT and CDR2 YYREEE (reference sequence).

This chain joins TRBV19 and TRBJ2-7; 8 bases match TRBD1. Germline trimming cut 4 bases from V and 0 bases from J; bases unmatched to any gene: 5. The CDR3 extends over 15 amino acids. Germline V gene data show CDR1 as LNHDA and CDR2 as SQIVND (reference sequence). CDR3 loop: CASSTGTGNSYEQYF. In DNA, the CDR3 is TGTGCCAGTAGTACCGGGACAGGAAACTCCTACGAGCAGTACTTC. Combining the CDR3 with reference TRBV19 and TRBJ2-7 gives the whole variable domain DGGITQSPKYLFRKEGQNVTLSCEQNLNHDAMYWYRQDPGQGLRLIYYSQIVNDFQKGDIAEGYSVSREKKESFPLTVTSAQKNPTAFYLCASSTGTGNSYEQYFGPGTRLTVT.

This rearrangement joins TRBV14 to TRBJ2-4; maybe TRBD1 (5 bases). Germline V gene sequence: CDR1 SGHDN, CDR2 FVKESK. Deletions cut 3 bases from V and 0 bases from J, with 21 bases between. This CDR3 comprises 19 residues. In nucleotides, the CDR3 is TGTGCCAGCAGCCACACTTCCGGTTGGGGCCGACTAGCCAAAAACATTCAGTACTTC. Encoded protein: CASSHTSGWGRLAKNIQYF.

J is TRBJ2-7 and V is TRBV7-8, with D possibly being TRBD1 (6 bases). Germline loops: CDR1 SGHVS, CDR2 FQNEAQ. This CDR3 is 15 amino acids long. Deletions cut 0 bases from V and 1 base from J, with 10 bases between. The CDR3 DNA is TGTGCCAGCAGCTTAGCTGAGAGGGGGTCCTACGAGCAGTACTTC. It encodes CASSLAERGSYEQYF. Full variable domain (rest looked up from reference TRBV7-8 and TRBJ2-7): GAGVSQSPRYKVAKRGQDVALRCDPISGHVSLFWYQQALGQGPEFLTYFQNEAQLDKSGLPSDRFFAERPEGSVSTLKIQRTQQEDSAVYLCASSLAERGSYEQYFGPGTRLTVT.

The V and J genes are TRBV29-1 and TRBJ2-3, with TRBD1 identical over 8 bases. Germline V gives CDR1 SQVTM, CDR2 ANQGSEA. V gave up 2 bases and J gave up 1 base; unmatched junction bases: 5. The CDR3 extends over 15 amino acids. CDR3 sequence (DNA): TGCAGCGTTGAATGGACAGGGTCAGGCACAGATACGCAGTATTTT. This translates into CSVEWTGSGTDTQYF.

The chain is built from TRBV19 and TRBJ1-1, with D unclear. Germline assignment: CDR1 LNHDA and CDR2 SQIVND (reference sequence). The CDR3 consists of 15 residues. V dropped 3 bases and J dropped 3 bases, with 14 bases sitting between them. The CDR3 loop is CASSIDGESYTEAFF. The CDR3 DNA follows: TGTGCCAGTAGTATTGACGGGGAGTCGTACACTGAAGCTTTCTTT.

The J gene is TRBJ2-1, the V gene TRBV9, with 7 positions matching TRBD2. CDR3 size: 16 residues. Germline V gives CDR1 SGDLS, CDR2 YYNGEE. V trimming: 3 bases; J trimming: 8 bases; junction bases outside the gene matches: 14. Written as DNA, the CDR3 is TGTGCCAGCAGCGCGGGGGGTCTAGCAGGATCCCATGAGCAGTTCTTC. Encoded protein: CASSAGGLAGSHEQFF.

V is TRBV6-1 and J is TRBJ1-2; a possible D gene is TRBD1 (5 bases). This CDR3 contains 13 residues. Trimming removed 2 bases at V and 8 bases at J, with 12 bases between. Germline-derived CDR1 and CDR2 are MNHNS and SASEGT. In DNA, the CDR3 is TGTGCCAGCAGTGAAATGGGGCTAGGAGGCTACACCTTC. Protein: CASSEMGLGGYTF.

The chain couples TRBV15 to TRBJ2-5, with no clear D. Trimming removed 0 bases from V and 1 base from J, with 6 bases in between. There are 14 residues in the CDR3. From germline, CDR1 is LNHNV and CDR2 YYDKDF (reference sequence). The CDR3: CATSRDKLQETQYF. CDR3 DNA sequence: TGTGCCACCAGCAGAGATAAGCTCCAAGAGACCCAGTACTTC.

The table lists this clone with a count of one. The rearrangement links TRBV5-5 to TRBJ2-7, with D possibly matching TRBD2 (5 bases). Germline V lookup: CDR1 SGHKS, CDR2 YYEKEE (reference sequence). CDR3 length: 15 amino acids. V was trimmed by 0 bases and J by 0 bases, leaving 10 bases between them. This CDR3 is CASSLAPGNSYEQYF. The CDR3, as DNA: TGTGCCAGCAGCTTGGCCCCCGGGAACTCCTACGAGCAGTACTTC.

The J gene is TRBJ2-3, the V gene TRBV11-2; D gene uncertain. Between the trimmed V and J ends, which lost 3 bases and 6 bases, there was a span of 13 bases. In germline, CDR1 is SGHAT, CDR2 FQNNGV. This CDR3 contains 14 residues. The CDR3 DNA follows: TGTGCCAGCAGCTTGGTCGATGGGCTGGATACGCAGTATTTT. It specifies CASSLVDGLDTQYF.

This chain uses TRBV7-2 with TRBJ1-1, with D perhaps matching TRBD1 (5 bases). From germline, CDR1 is SGHTA and CDR2 FQGNSA. The V end lost 0 bases, the J end lost 8 bases, and 10 bases lay between the germline ends. The CDR3 spans 13 residues. Written as DNA, the CDR3 is TGTGCCAGCAGCTTAGCGAGTCAGGGCGAAGCTTTCTTT. Translating gives CASSLASQGEAFF.